This T cell receptor beta chain was identified during a study of spatial heterogeneity in lung cancer. This clonotype was detected ten times or more. TCRdb fed the 5' RACE reads into MiXCR, producing one record per CDR3 protein. The table has tens of thousands of distinct CDR3 sequences, roughly 5% seen once; the top ten hold around 10%. Documented time point: sample taken at primary tumor resection. The authors sequenced whole RNA from tumor, nontumor lung or frozen PBMC without sorting. The donor population consisted of some 72 patients with untreated, early-stage non-small cell lung cancer. Germline CDR1 is SGHRS and CDR2 is YFSETQ. The CDR3 runs to 15 residues. Unmatched junction bases numbered 8, after V lost 2 bases and J lost 6 bases.

The receptor was derived from a male donor with early-stage non-small cell lung cancer. The sequenced sample was PBMCs, obtained at surgery. The chain has TRBV5-1 and TRBJ2-3; 8 bases match TRBD1. The CDR3 DNA reads as TGCGCCAGCAGCTTTGGACAGGGAGGTGTGGATACGCAGTATTTT. Its translation: CASSFGQGGVDTQYF.